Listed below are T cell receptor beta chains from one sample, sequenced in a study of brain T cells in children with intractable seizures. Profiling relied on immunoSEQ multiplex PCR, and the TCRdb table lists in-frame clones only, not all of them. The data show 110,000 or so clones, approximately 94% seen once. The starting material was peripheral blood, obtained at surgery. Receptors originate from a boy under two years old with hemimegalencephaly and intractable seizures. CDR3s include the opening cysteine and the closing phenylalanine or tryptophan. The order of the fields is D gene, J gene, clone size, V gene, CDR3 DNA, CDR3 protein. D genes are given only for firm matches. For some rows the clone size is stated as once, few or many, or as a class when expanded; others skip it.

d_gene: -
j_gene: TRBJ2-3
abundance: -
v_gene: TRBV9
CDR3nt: TGTGCCAGCAGCCGGGGCGGCTCTACAGATACGCAGTATTTT
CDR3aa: CASSRGGSTDTQYF

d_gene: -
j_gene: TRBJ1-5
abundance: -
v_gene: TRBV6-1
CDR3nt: TGTGCCAGCAGTGAAGTGGGTCAGCCCCAGCATTTT
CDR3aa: CASSEVGQPQHF

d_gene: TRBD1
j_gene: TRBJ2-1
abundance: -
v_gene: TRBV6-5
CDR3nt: TGTGCCAGCAGATCTTCCGGGACAGGGAGGTATGAGCAGTTCTTC
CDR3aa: CASRSSGTGRYEQFF

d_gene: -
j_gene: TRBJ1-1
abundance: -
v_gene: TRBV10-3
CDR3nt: TGTGCCTCCAAGGGGCGGGGGACTGAAGCTTTCTTT
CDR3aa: CASKGRGTEAFF

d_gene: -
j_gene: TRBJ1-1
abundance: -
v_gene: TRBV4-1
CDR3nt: TGCGCCAGCAGCCAAGATTATCGCCAGTTGAACACTGAAGCTTTCTTT
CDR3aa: CASSQDYRQLNTEAFF

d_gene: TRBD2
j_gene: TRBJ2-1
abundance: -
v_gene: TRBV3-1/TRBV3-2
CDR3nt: TGTGCCAGCAGCCCTAGCGGGAGATTGGTTAGTGAGCAGTTCTTC
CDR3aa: CASSPSGRLVSEQFF

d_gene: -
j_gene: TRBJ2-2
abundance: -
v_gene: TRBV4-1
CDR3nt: TGCGCCAGCAGCCAAGATGATAGGGGTGACAGGAACGGGGAGCTGTTTTTT
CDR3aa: CASSQDDRGDRNGELFF

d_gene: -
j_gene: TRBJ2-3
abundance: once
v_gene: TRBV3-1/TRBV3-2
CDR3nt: TGTGCCAGCAGCTCGCCCGTGGCTAGAGATACGCAGTATTTT
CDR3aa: CASSSPVARDTQYF

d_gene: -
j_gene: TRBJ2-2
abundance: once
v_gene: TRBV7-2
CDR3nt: TGTGCCAGCAGGGGACCTTCGGGACTCAACACCGGGGAGCTGTTTTTT
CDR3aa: CASRGPSGLNTGELFF

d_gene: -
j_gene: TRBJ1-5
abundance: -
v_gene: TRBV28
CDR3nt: TGTGCCAGCATCCCGGATAGGGGGAGCCAGGGTCAGCCCCAGCATTTT
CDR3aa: CASIPDRGSQGQPQHF

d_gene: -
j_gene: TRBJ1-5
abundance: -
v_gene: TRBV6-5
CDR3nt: TGTGCCAGCAGTAGCGGGGGAGGGGATCAGCCCCAGCATTTT
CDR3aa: CASSSGGGDQPQHF

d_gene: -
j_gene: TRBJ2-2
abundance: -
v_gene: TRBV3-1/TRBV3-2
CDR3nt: TGTGCCAGCAGCCAAGCCTGGCGACTCACCGGGGAGCTGTTTTTT
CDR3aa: CASSQAWRLTGELFF

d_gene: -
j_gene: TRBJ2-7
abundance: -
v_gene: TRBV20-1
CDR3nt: TGCAGTGCCGTCCTAGGGGTCGAGCAGTACTTC
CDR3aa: CSAVLGVEQYF

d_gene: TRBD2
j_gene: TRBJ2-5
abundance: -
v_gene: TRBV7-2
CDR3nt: TGTGCCAGCAGCTTAAGTCAGACGGGAGGGCCGGGAGAGACCCAGTACTTC
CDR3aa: CASSLSQTGGPGETQYF

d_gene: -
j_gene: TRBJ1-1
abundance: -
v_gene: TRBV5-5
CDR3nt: TGTGCCAGCTACGGACCGCCGAACACTGAAGCTTTCTTT
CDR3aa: CASYGPPNTEAFF

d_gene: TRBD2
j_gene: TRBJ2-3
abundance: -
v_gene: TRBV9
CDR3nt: TGTGCCAGCAGCGCCGGGACTAGCGGGAGGGCCAGGTTTAGGGCAGATACGCAGTATTTT
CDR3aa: CASSAGTSGRARFRADTQYF

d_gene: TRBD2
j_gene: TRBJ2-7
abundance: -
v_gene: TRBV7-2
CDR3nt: TGTGCCAGCAGCTTAAGAAAACGGACAAATTCTAGCGGGAGTATCGAGCAGTACTTC
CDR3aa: CASSLRKRTNSSGSIEQYF

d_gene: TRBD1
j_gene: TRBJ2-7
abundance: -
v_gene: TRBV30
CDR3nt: TGTGCCTGGAGTGTAGGTGGATTGTGGGACAGGGACTACGAGCAGTACTTC
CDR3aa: CAWSVGGLWDRDYEQYF

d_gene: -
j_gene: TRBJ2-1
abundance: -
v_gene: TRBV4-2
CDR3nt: TGTGCCAGCAGCCTCGGACTGAACAATGAGCAGTTCTTC
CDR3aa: CASSLGLNNEQFF

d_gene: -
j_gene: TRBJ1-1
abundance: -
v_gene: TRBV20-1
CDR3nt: TGCAGTGCCCTAGGGGCAGCTTTCTTT
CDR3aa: CSALGAAFF

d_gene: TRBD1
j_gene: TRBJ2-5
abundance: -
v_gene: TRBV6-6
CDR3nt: TGTGCCAGCAGTCAAAGCGGCGGGGGGACAGGGGTTTACGAGACCCAGTACTTC
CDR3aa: CASSQSGGGTGVYETQYF

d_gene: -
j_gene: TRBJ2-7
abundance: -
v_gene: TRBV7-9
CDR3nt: TGTGCCAGCAGCACCCTGGGTAGCAGAATACAGTACTTC
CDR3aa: CASSTLGSRIQYF

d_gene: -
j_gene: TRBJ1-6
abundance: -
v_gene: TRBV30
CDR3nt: TGTGCCTGGAGTGTAGCCGGGTCGGCGCCTAATTCACCCCTCCACTTT
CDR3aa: CAWSVAGSAPNSPLHF

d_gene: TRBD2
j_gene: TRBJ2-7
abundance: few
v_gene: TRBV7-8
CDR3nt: TGTGCCAGCAGCTTAGGTTCAAGCGGGAACTACGAGCAGTACTTC
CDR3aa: CASSLGSSGNYEQYF

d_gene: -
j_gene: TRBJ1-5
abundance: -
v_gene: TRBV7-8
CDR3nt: TGTGCCAGCAGCTTATTCGCCGGGGGTACCCATCAGCCCCAGCATTTT
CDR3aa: CASSLFAGGTHQPQHF

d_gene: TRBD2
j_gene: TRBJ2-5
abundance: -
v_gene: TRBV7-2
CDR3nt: TGTGCCAGCAGCTTCGGGACTAGCCTGACTCGAGAGACCCAGTACTTC
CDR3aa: CASSFGTSLTRETQYF

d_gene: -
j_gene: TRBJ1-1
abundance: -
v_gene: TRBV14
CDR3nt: TGTGCCAGCAGCCAACTGCCCCGGAACACTGAAGCTTTCTTT
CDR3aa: CASSQLPRNTEAFF

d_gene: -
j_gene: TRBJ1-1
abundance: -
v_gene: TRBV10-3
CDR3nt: TGTGCCATCAAAGATGAAGCCCCGTCCTCTGAAGCTTTCTTT
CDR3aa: CAIKDEAPSSEAFF

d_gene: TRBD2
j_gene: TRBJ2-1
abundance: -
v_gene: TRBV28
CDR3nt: TGTGCCAGCAGCTCGCGGCGGGGGAGGTACTACAATGAGCAGTTCTTC
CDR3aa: CASSSRRGRYYNEQFF

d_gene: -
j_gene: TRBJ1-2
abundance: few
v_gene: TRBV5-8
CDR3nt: TGTGCCAGCAGCTACGGCAGGGTTTGGGGCTATGGCTACACCTTC
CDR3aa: CASSYGRVWGYGYTF

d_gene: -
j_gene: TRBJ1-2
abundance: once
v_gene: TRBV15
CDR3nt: TGTGCCACCAGCAGAGGTTGGGGGGGGGCGGATGGCTACACCTTC
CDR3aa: CATSRGWGGADGYTF

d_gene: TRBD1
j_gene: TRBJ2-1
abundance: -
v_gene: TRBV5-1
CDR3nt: TGCGCCAGCAGACCTGGGGCAGGGGGTGACAATGAGCAGTTCTTC
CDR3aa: CASRPGAGGDNEQFF

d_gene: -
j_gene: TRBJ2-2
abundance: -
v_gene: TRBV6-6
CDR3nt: TGTGCCAGCAGTTACTCGGGTCTAGGAAACACCGGGGAGCTGTTTTTT
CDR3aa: CASSYSGLGNTGELFF

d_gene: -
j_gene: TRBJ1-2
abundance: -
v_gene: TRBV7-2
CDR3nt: TGTGCCAGCAGCTACAATGGGGATTGGGCTGGCTACACCTTC
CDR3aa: CASSYNGDWAGYTF

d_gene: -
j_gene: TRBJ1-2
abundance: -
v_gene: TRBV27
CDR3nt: TGTGCCAGCAGACGCCTTGGGACATCGAGTTATGGCTACACCTTC
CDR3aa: CASRRLGTSSYGYTF

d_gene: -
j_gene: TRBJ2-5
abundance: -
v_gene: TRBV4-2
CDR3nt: TGTGCCAGCAGCCAATTCAGCACATCGTACCAAGAGACCCAGTACTTC
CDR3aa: CASSQFSTSYQETQYF

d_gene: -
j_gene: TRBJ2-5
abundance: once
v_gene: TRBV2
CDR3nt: TGTGCCAGCAGTCAGAACGAGAAAGAGACCCAGTACTTC
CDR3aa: CASSQNEKETQYF

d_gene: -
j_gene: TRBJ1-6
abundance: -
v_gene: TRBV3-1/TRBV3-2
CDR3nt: TGTGCCAGCAGCCAAGATAGACAGCGCTCCTATAATTCACCCCTCCACTTT
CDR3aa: CASSQDRQRSYNSPLHF

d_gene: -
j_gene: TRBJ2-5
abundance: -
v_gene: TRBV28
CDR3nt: TGTGCCAGCAGCCCTCGGACAGACCTGTACCAAGAGACCCAGTACTTC
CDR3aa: CASSPRTDLYQETQYF

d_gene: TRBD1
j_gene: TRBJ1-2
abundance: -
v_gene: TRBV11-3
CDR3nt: TGTGCCAGCAGCCCCCGGGGACAGGGTCGCGGCTACACCTTC
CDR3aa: CASSPRGQGRGYTF

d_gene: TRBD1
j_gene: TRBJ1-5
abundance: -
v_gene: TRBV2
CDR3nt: TGTGCCAGCAGCCCAACCGGGACAGCCCAGCCCCAGCATTTT
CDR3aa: CASSPTGTAQPQHF

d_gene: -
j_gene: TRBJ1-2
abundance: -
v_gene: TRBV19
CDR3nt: TGTGCCAGTAGTATAGAGTCAGGGGCTAACTATGGCTACACCTTC
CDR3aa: CASSIESGANYGYTF

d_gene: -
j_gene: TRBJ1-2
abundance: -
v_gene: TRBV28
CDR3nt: TGTGCCAGCAGTTTTTGGCAGGTCGAAAACTATGGCTACACCTTC
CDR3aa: CASSFWQVENYGYTF

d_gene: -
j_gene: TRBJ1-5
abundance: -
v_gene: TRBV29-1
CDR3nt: TGCAGCGTTGGGGGGCAGGGCGACCATAGCAATCAGCCCCAGCATTTT
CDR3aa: CSVGGQGDHSNQPQHF

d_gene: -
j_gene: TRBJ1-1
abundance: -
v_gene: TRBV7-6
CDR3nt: TGTGCCGGACCCCCCCGACCAGCACACTTTAATGGATCGGTTTCCAACACTGAAGCTTTCTTT
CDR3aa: CAGPPRPAHFNGSVSNTEAFF

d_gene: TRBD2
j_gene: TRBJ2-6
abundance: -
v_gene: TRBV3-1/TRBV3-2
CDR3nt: TGTGCCAGCAGCCAAGGGGGAGGGAGCTCTGGGGCCAACGTCCTGACTTTC
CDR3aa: CASSQGGGSSGANVLTF

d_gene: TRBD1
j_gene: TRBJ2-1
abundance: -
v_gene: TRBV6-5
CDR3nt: TGTGCCAGCAGGGGACAGGGGGCGAAGAATGAGCAGTTCTTC
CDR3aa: CASRGQGAKNEQFF

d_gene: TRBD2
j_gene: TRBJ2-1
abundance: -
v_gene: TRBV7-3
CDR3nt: TGTGCCAGCAGCCGGGGGGGAGCCGAACCATCCTACAATGAGCAGTTCTTC
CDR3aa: CASSRGGAEPSYNEQFF